These 5 T cell receptor beta chains came from one sample sequenced in a study of T cell responses to AZD1222 COVID-19 vaccine. The repertoire was sequenced with immunoSEQ multiplex PCR; TCRdb's copy has only in-frame clones and lacks some. In the table there are under 70,000 clones, around 84% of which are singletons. The source was peripheral blood, collected on day 0 of AZD1222 vaccination. These receptors were collected from an adult in good health.

In this sample, this clone turned up a few times. The J gene is TRBJ1-6, the V gene TRBV7-2; the D gene is possibly TRBD1 (5 bases). Trimming took off 6 bases at V and 9 bases at J, with 21 bases between the two ends. This CDR3 has 16 amino acids. CDR1 and CDR2 from the germline V gene are SGHTA and FQGNSA. DNA of the CDR3: TGTGCCAGCAGTCCTTTGACGGCGGGGACGGGTTCACCCCTCCACTTT. It translates to CASSPLTAGTGSPLHF.

The J gene is TRBJ2-7, the V gene TRBV9; perhaps TRBD1 as D (6 bases). Germline V CDR1 and CDR2: SGDLS, YYNGEE. The ends were cut back, 4 bases at V and 3 bases at J, with 11 bases in the middle. The CDR3 consists of 13 residues. The CDR3 bases are TGTGCCAGCAGCAGGGGACATTTCTACGAGCAGTACTTC. Translated: CASSRGHFYEQYF.

The genes are TRBV6-5 and TRBJ2-2; D is perhaps TRBD2 (5 bases). V lost 2 bases, J lost 5 bases, and 12 bases lay in between. This CDR3 is built from 15 residues. Germline V CDR1 and CDR2: MNHEY, SVGAGI. The CDR3 DNA is TGTGCCAGCAGTTACGGAGAGGGCGCGACCGGGGAGCTGTTTTTT. This translates into CASSYGEGATGELFF.

The chain recombines TRBV19 with TRBJ1-1; 7 positions match TRBD1. The CDR3 contains 15 residues. Unmatched junction bases numbered 8, after V lost 4 bases and J lost 3 bases. CDR1 and CDR2 (germline): LNHDA, SQIVND (reference sequence). The CDR3, as DNA: TGTGCCAGTAGTACGGGACAGCAGAGGTACACTGAAGCTTTCTTT. Translated: CASSTGQQRYTEAFF.

V usage is TRBV7-9 and J usage is TRBJ1-3; TRBD1 agrees at 7 bases. Germline CDR1 SEHNR, CDR2 FQNEAQ (reference sequence). V lost 1 base to trimming and J lost 4 bases; unmatched junction nucleotides: 10. The CDR3 sequence is 17 residues long. CDR3 in DNA: TGTGCCAGCAGCTTAGTTGGGAGACAGGGAAGAGGAAACACCATATATTTT. Translating gives CASSLVGRQGRGNTIYF.